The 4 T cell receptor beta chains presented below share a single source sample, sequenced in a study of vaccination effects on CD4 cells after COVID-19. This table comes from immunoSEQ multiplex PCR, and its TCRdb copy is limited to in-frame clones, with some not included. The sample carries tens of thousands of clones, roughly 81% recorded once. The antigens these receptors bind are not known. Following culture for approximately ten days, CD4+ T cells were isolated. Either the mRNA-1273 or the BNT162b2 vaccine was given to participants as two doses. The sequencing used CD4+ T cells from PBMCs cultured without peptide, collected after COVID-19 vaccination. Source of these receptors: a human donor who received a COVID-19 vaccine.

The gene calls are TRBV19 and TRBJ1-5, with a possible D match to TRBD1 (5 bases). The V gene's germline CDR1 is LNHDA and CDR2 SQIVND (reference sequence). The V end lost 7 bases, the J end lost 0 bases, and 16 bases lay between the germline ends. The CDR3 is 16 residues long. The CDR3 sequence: CASNPRGGLSNQPQHF. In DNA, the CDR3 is TGTGCCAGTAACCCCCGGGGGGGACTTAGCAATCAGCCCCAGCATTTT.

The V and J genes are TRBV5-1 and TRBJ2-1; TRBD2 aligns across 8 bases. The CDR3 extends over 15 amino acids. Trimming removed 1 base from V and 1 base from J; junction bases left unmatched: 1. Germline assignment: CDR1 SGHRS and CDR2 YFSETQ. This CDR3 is CASSLTSGSYNEQFF. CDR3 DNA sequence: TGCGCCAGCAGCTTGACTAGCGGTTCCTACAATGAGCAGTTCTTC.

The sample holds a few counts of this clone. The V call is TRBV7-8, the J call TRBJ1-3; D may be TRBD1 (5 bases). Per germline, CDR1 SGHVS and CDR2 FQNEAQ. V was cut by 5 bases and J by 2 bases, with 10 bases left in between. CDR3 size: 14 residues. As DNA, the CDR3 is TGTGCCAGCAGCCTGGGACCGACTGGAAACACCATATATTTT. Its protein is CASSLGPTGNTIYF.

CDR3 DNA sequence: TGTGCCAGCAGCTCCCTTATTACCGTCGGGACCCGTGGCTACACCTTC. It codes for CASSSLITVGTRGYTF. The chain joins TRBV5-8 to TRBJ1-2, with D tentatively TRBD1 (5 bases). This CDR3 is 16 amino acids long. From germline, CDR1 is SGHTS and CDR2 YDEGEE. The V gene lost 3 bases and the J gene lost 7 bases, with 22 bases spanning the gap.